The 10 T cell receptor beta chains listed next were all sequenced from one sample in a study of spatial heterogeneity in lung cancer (dated by TCRdb to between 2018 and 2021). Library preparation was by 5' RACE. The run used a NextSeq 500. Clones were called with MiXCR by TCRdb after fastp trimmed the public reads at Q25, and only in-frame beta chains were retained. Each record represents a unique CDR3 protein, reported with the most common genes and DNA among its rows. The sample table contains almost 3,000 distinct CDR3 sequences; only one count was recorded for 15% to 20% of them. The top ten clonotypes cover more than 20% of the sample. This specimen's time point label, per the study, means: sample taken at primary tumor resection. This specimen was normal lung tissue next to the tumor, taken at surgery. Source of these receptors: a female donor with early-stage non-small cell lung cancer.

This clonotype was seen only a few times. The rearrangement uses TRBV12-3 or TRBV12-4 and TRBJ2-3; no firm D call. The CDR3 is made up of 14 amino acids. The ends were cut back, 6 bases at V and 4 bases at J, with 14 bases in the middle. The CDR3 DNA follows: TGTGCCAGCAGGCAGGACGAAAGGGCAGATACGCAGTATTTT. Amino acids: CASRQDERADTQYF.

This clonotype is labeled as medium-sized (0.01 to 0.1%). The rearrangement uses TRBV6-2 or TRBV6-3 and TRBJ1-5; a weak D match, TRBD1 (5 bases). The CDR3 is 14 amino acids. The V end lost 7 bases, the J end lost 6 bases, and 16 bases lay between the germline ends. CDR1 and CDR2 from the germline V gene are MNHEY and SVGEGT. The CDR3 bases are TGTGCCAGCACGGTCGCAGGGAGCTCTCAGCCCCAGCATTTT. Its protein product is CASTVAGSSQPQHF.

This clonotype is medium-sized within its sample. The rearrangement uses TRBV27 and TRBJ1-2, with 10 bases lining up with TRBD1. Germline lookup yields CDR1 MNHEY and CDR2 SMNVEV (reference sequence). V shed 5 bases, J shed 5 bases, and the junction held 2 bases outside the gene matches. CDR3 length: 13 residues. CDR3 coding DNA: TGTGCCAGCAGTCCGGACAGGGGGTATGGCTACACCTTC. Protein sequence: CASSPDRGYGYTF.

In its sample, this clonotype is medium-sized. The V and J genes are TRBV4-1 and TRBJ2-4; D gene unclear. The CDR3 runs 17 residues. Between the trimmed V and J ends, which lost 1 base and 5 bases, there was a span of 18 bases. Germline V gives CDR1 MGHRA, CDR2 YSYEKL. The CDR3 DNA is TGCGCCAGCAGCCAAGGAGTAGGTCGAGGCCCCCAAAACATTCAGTACTTC. This translates into CASSQGVGRGPQNIQYF.

The V and J genes are TRBV20-1 and TRBJ1-4; no firm D call. The germline V gene has CDR1 DFQATT and CDR2 SNEGSKA (reference sequence). The CDR3 extends over 11 amino acids. V was pared by 5 bases and J by 10 bases, with 11 bases between. CDR3 protein: CSAPGKAKLFF. CDR3 in DNA: TGCAGTGCTCCGGGGAAAGCAAAACTGTTTTTT.

In its sample, this clonotype ranks as medium-sized (0.01 to 0.1%). This chain uses TRBV11-2 with TRBJ2-1; the D is unclear. V lost 1 base, J lost 9 bases, and 7 bases lay in between. Germline V gene sequence: CDR1 SGHAT, CDR2 FQNNGV. The CDR3 sequence is 12 residues long. DNA of the CDR3: TGTGCCAGCAGCTTAGTAGTTGGTGAGCAGTTCTTC. Translated, it gives CASSLVVGEQFF.

In its sample, this clonotype is medium-sized (0.01 to 0.1%). This chain joins TRBV3-1 and TRBJ2-1; maybe TRBD2 (5 bases). CDR3 length equals 14 residues. Germline V CDR1 and CDR2: LGHDT, YNNKEL (reference sequence). V was trimmed by 0 bases and J by 8 bases, leaving 11 bases between them. DNA for the CDR3: TGTGCCAGCAGCCAAGATGCTCACGGGGATGAGCAGTTCTTC. It yields the protein CASSQDAHGDEQFF.

The table lists this clonotype with a few counts. The gene calls are TRBV18 and TRBJ1-2; TRBD1 aligns across 7 bases. The CDR3 covers 14 residues. Germline assignment: CDR1 KGHSH and CDR2 LQKENI. J lost 6 bases, V lost 3 bases, and 7 bases had no gene match. The CDR3 sequence: CASSPTGTENGYTF. CDR3 coding DNA: TGTGCCAGCTCACCGACAGGGACGGAGAATGGCTACACCTTC.

This clonotype is medium-sized in the sample. The V gene is TRBV20-1, the J gene TRBJ2-5; D is uncertain. The CDR3 is 13 amino acids. Germline V gene sequence: CDR1 DFQATT, CDR2 SNEGSKA (reference sequence). V shed 3 bases and J shed 5 bases, with 13 bases lying between them. CDR3 residues: CSASPPRGETQYF. CDR3 DNA sequence: TGCAGTGCTAGCCCCCCCCGTGGGGAGACCCAGTACTTC.

The rearrangement joins TRBV5-6 to TRBJ2-2; 10 nucleotides agree with TRBD2. This CDR3 comprises 15 residues. The germline V gene encodes CDR1 SGHDT and CDR2 YYEEEE. J lost 7 bases, V lost 3 bases, and 6 bases had no gene match. The CDR3 sequence: CASSSAGGPGGELFF. CDR3 sequence (DNA): TGTGCCAGCAGCTCAGCGGGAGGGCCCGGCGGGGAGCTGTTTTTT.